This T cell receptor (beta chain) was sequenced for a study of shared clonotypes between healthy human individuals (TCRdb year 2020). For the wider study: Three men and two women, aged 18 to 49 years, made up the cohort. To estimate repertoire size and how much clonotypes are shared between individuals, the study performed deep sequencing of blood TCR repertoires from roughly five healthy adults. For each donor, CD4 naive and CD4 memory were each run on three plates, CD8 naive on two plates, and CD8 memory on one plate. Per donor, leukapheresis produced somewhere between about 0.94 and 9.5 billion PBMCs. Different laboratories and diverse techniques were used to prepare libraries and sequence TCR repertoires, to increase sequencing depth and limit assay-specific biases.

Broad study findings and their caveats: Sharing across a few donors was observed for approximately 5% of naive CD4, less than 4% of naive CD8, 2.3% of memory CD4, and 0.4% of memory CD8 clonotypes. Naive subsets generally had larger estimated clonotype richness than memory subsets. Because the study included a small number of donors, the genetic and exposure-history diversity represented was limited. Sampling was limited to blood, and TCR repertoires in tissue likely differ from TCR repertoires in blood. Even with the large sequencing depth, rarefaction of the sorted-subset datasets indicated that sequencing was incomplete. Pairwise subsampling indicated that sequencing depth was expected to affect the degree of clonotype sharing among donors. Clonotypes shared by all four sorted-subset donors showed higher generation probabilities than non-shared clonotypes.

CD8 naive samples consisted of CD45RO-negative cells that were positively selected for CCR7, yielding a CD45RA+CCR7+ population without TemRA cells. Donors were healthy HIV-negative adults with no recently reported acute infections or vaccinations. Every donor was a Caucasian adult living in Nashville, Tennessee, USA. Blood was collected by leukapheresis, and PBMCs were isolated by Ficoll-Histopaque density gradient centrifugation and then cryopreserved in liquid nitrogen vapor phase. Analytical flow cytometry was used to check the purity and quantity of every magnetically sorted T cell population. From each sorted fraction, genomic DNA was isolated and quantified by UV absorbance on a Nanodrop 2000c. CDR1 and CDR2 were assigned from the germline V gene as MGHRA and YSYEKL. V loses 1 base of germline sequence and J loses 5 bases, and the interval between the two ends is 9 bases. Inclusive of the bounding cysteine and phenylalanine, the CDR3 is 14 residues long. Left in the record is the CDR3 DNA by itself, 42 bases read in frame from the first base.

With respect to this clone: Its antigen is currently not known. Base qualities are missing; no much larger clone stands one base away.

Using the deep immunoSEQ assay, TCR CDR3 regions were amplified from genomic DNA by multiplex PCR. Extracted genomic DNA from each cell subset was distributed evenly across all wells of several immunoSEQ 96-well plates, and each plate was treated as a replicate. For sorted subsets, around 200 ng genomic DNA, equal to tens of thousands of T cell genomes, was loaded into each replicate PCR. The purified libraries were quantified using a Qubit 3.0 fluorometer, sized with a Bioanalyzer 2100, and then quantified again using the KAPA Library Quantification kit. Every immunoSEQ 96-well plate was sequenced on a dedicated single-read 150-cycle Illumina NextSeq 550 flow cell. The paper's processing steps were these. Because the immunoSEQ output held only junctional sequences and lacked quality scores, the filtering could not match the filtering applied to full-length reads. To assign V/J genes and CDR3, sequences were annotated using PyIR, a Python wrapper for IgBLAST v1.9, with IMGT germline references. Reads were removed for weak V/J assignments (E-value above 1e-6), missing CDR3, stop codons, out-of-frame junctions, or ambiguous translated residues. V3J clonotypes were defined as sequences sharing an identical inferred V gene, J gene, and CDR3 amino acid sequence. Percentage overlap between repertoires was calculated by dividing the number of shared unique clonotypes by the size of the smaller repertoire. RTK rarefaction, the Chao1 estimator, and Recon v2.1 estimates of unobserved clonotypes were used to assess repertoire richness. Generation probabilities were computed with OLGA for all TCRbeta clonotypes obtained by the gDNA method from a handful of donors. TCRdb's version of the immuneACCESS table is confined to in-frame rearrangements and falls short of the full clone set. An unresolved V gene accounts for under half of the shortfall where checked; the remainder is of unknown origin. That table supplies the V and J calls and clone size; D and trimming were determined from the DNA. Recorded for this sample are hundreds of thousands of clones; roughly 96% of them occurred a single time. The ten largest account for approximately 0.1% of the sample.

The rearranged chain carries TRBV4-1 and TRBJ2-1; no D gene is confidently identified. Sample: naive CD8+ T cells sorted from blood. The cell subset or site label of this sample denotes: CD45RA+CCR7+. The origin of this receptor is a woman between 25 and 40 years old in good health. The CDR3 amino acid sequence is: CASSQVAPNNEQFF. The sequenced DNA is TGCGCCAGCAGCCAAGTAGCTCCAAACAATGAGCAGTTCTTC.